The clone carrying this T cell receptor beta chain was seen at least ten times. This entry belongs to a study of T-cell reconstitution after alpha-beta-depleted transplantation in children. CDR1 and CDR2 (germline): DFQATT, SNEGSKA (reference sequence). The CDR3 runs to 15 residues. Unmatched junction bases numbered 8, after V lost 3 bases and J lost 6 bases. Unique molecular identifiers were used in preparing the TCRbeta library. TCRdb reprocessed the PCR reads with MiXCR, giving one entry per CDR3 protein. The sample shows 300,000 or so distinct CDR3 sequences, almost 10% of them seen only once. The sequence came from a human donor who donated a stem cell graft to a child with SCID. The chain is built from TRBV20-1 and TRBJ1-4; 9 bases are a match to TRBD1. Sequencing used PBMCs from the stem cell graft donor, obtained from the stem cell graft. The CDR3 loop is CSASGTGSRDEKLFF. The CDR3 nucleotides are TGCAGTGCTAGCGGGACAGGGAGCCGGGATGAAAAACTGTTTTTT.